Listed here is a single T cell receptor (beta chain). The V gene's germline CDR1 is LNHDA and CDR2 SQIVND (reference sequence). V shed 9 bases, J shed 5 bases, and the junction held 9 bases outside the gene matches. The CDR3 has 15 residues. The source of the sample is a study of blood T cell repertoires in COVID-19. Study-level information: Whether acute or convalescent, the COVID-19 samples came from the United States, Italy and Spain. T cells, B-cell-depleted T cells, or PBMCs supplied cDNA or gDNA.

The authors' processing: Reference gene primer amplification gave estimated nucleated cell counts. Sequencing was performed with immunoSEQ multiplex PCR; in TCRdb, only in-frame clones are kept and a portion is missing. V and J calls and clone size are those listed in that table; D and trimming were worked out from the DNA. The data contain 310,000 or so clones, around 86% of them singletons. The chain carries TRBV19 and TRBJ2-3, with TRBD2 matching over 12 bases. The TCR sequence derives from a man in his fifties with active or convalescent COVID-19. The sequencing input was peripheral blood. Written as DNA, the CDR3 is TGTGCCAGCCGAGCTAGCGGGAGGGGTGAAGATACGCAGTATTTT. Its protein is CASRASGRGEDTQYF.